This TCR beta chain comes out of a study of T-cell memory formation after mild COVID-19. Whole-study context: Across donors, TCR clusters were largely donor specific.

This CDR3 region has 13 residues. In germline, CDR1 is SGHRS, CDR2 YFSETQ. V lost 2 bases, J lost 6 bases, and 3 bases stayed unmatched. Turning to this clonotype: Its cognate antigen is unknown.

The study, taken as a whole, reports: A second wave of clones peaked on day 37, and their SARS-CoV-2 specificity went unconfirmed.

TCRdb used MiXCR to reprocess the 5' RACE reads, holding one entry per CDR3 protein. The sample lists about 310,000 distinct CDR3 sequences, more than 15% occurring once. Sequenced material: PBMCs or a T cell subset sorted from them (not recorded which). The clonotype comes from a man younger than 35 who had mild COVID-19 (a few samples of this study predate the infection). Cell type and time point are not known. V is TRBV5-1 and J is TRBJ1-1; 8 positions match TRBD1. The CDR3 sequence: CASSFTDRAEAFF. The CDR3 bases are TGCGCCAGCAGCTTCACGGACAGGGCTGAAGCTTTCTTT.